The 9 T cell receptor beta chains reported below all come from one sample, sequenced in a study of neurological immune-mediated disorders. One entry per CDR3 protein, called by TCRdb with MiXCR from the 5' RACE reads. The table has around 80,000 distinct CDR3 sequences, about 9.4% seen once. Material for sequencing was PBMCs. These receptors came from a man aged 40-50 years in good health.

This clonotype came up many times. The chain joins TRBV28 to TRBJ1-2; D is possibly TRBD1 (6 bases). Deletions cut 5 bases from V and 2 bases from J, with 12 bases between. The CDR3 consists of 14 residues. The germline gives CDR1 MDHEN, CDR2 SYDVKM. Here the CDR3 DNA reads TGTGCCAGCAGTCCACCCGACAGGAACTATGGCTACACCTTC. This gives the protein CASSPPDRNYGYTF.

The chain couples TRBV5-1 to TRBJ2-5; D is tentatively TRBD1 or TRBD2 (5 bases each). The CDR3 consists of 13 residues. Germline assignment: CDR1 SGHRS and CDR2 YFSETQ. V lost 3 bases and J 3 bases, leaving 9 bases between the germline ends. The CDR3 loop reads CASSSGAEETQYF. The DNA for the CDR3 is TGCGCCAGCAGCTCCGGGGCCGAAGAGACCCAGTACTTC.

This clonotype was seen ten or more times. The chain links TRBV28 to TRBJ2-5; tentatively, D is TRBD1 (6 bases). This CDR3 region has 16 residues. Germline V CDR1 and CDR2: MDHEN, SYDVKM. V lost 3 bases, J lost 5 bases, and 19 bases lay in between. The CDR3 DNA reads as TGTGCCAGCAGTTTCGAAACCCTGGGGGCCTATGAGACCCAGTACTTC. As protein: CASSFETLGAYETQYF.

This clonotype was seen ten or more times. The V call is TRBV7-9, the J call TRBJ1-2; D uncertain. CDR3 size: 16 residues. CDR1 SEHNR and CDR2 FQNEAQ come from the germline V gene (reference sequence). The V end was cut by 0 bases, the J end by 6 bases, with 17 bases between. CDR3 DNA sequence: TGTGCCAGCAGCTTAGCTCCGCCTCTCGACGCGGATGGCTACACCTTC. Protein sequence: CASSLAPPLDADGYTF.

This clonotype was seen repeatedly, ten times or more. V gene TRBV20-1 combines with J gene TRBJ2-1; D is perhaps TRBD2 (5 bases). CDR1 DFQATT and CDR2 SNEGSKA come from the germline V gene (reference sequence). V was clipped by 5 bases and J by 0 bases, with 11 bases between them. The CDR3 consists of 14 residues. The CDR3 region has the DNA TGCAGTGCTTTGCTGGGGAGCTCCTACAATGAGCAGTTCTTC. Protein: CSALLGSSYNEQFF.

This clonotype was seen many times. The chain uses TRBV5-1 and TRBJ2-3; D is undetermined. V lost 2 bases and J 0 bases, leaving 7 bases between the germline ends. Germline CDR1 SGHRS, CDR2 YFSETQ. The CDR3 sequence is 14 residues long. Here the CDR3 DNA reads TGCGCCAGCAGCTTAGAGACTAGCACAGATACGCAGTATTTT. Encoded protein: CASSLETSTDTQYF.

At least ten counts were recorded for this clonotype. V usage is TRBV9 and J usage is TRBJ1-6, with TRBD1 matching 8 bases. Germline values: CDR1 SGDLS, CDR2 YYNGEE. V was pared by 3 bases and J by 7 bases, with 6 bases of the junction left unmatched. CDR3 size: 15 residues. The CDR3 region is CASSGGTGDNSPLHF. CDR3 in DNA: TGTGCCAGCAGCGGGGGGACAGGAGACAATTCACCCCTCCACTTT.

The chain links TRBV29-1 to TRBJ2-3, with D possibly matching TRBD1 (5 bases). CDR1 is SQVTM and CDR2 is ANQGSEA in the germline V gene. This CDR3 region has 14 residues. Trimming shortened V by 1 base and J by 4 bases, and 12 bases separated the two germline ends. CDR3 nucleotides: TGCAGCGTTGAAGGACCAGGGTTCGCAGATACGCAGTATTTT. Protein product: CSVEGPGFADTQYF.

This clonotype was detected ten times or more. This sequence joins TRBV20-1 and TRBJ2-3, with D unresolved. The CDR3 has 16 amino acids. V lost 3 bases and J 1 base, leaving 17 bases between the germline ends. Looked up from germline, CDR1 is DFQATT and CDR2 is SNEGSKA (reference sequence). CDR3 amino acids: CSASGPQGWGTDTQYF. In DNA, the CDR3 is TGCAGTGCTAGTGGCCCACAAGGGTGGGGCACAGATACGCAGTATTTT.